Each of the 6 T cell receptor beta chains below was sequenced from the same sample in a study of T cells after yellow fever vaccination. TCRdb redid the calling of the 5' RACE reads with MiXCR, one entry per CDR3 protein. The data show about 170,000 distinct CDR3 sequences, approximately 6.2% seen once. This material consisted of CD4+ T cells sorted from PBMCs, taken on the day of the first yellow fever vaccination. Receptors originate from a man aged 18 to 29 who received the YFV17D yellow fever vaccine.

This clonotype was observed a few times. This chain uses TRBV5-4 with TRBJ2-7; D is perhaps TRBD1 or TRBD2 (6 bases each). V gave up 2 bases and J gave up 4 bases, with 10 bases separating them. CDR1 and CDR2 (germline): SGHNT, YYREEE (reference sequence). The CDR3 has 13 residues. CDR3 DNA sequence: TGTGCCAGCAGCTTAGGGGGGACTTACGAGCAGTACTTC. Protein: CASSLGGTYEQYF.

This clonotype was recorded a few times. The chain employs TRBV7-2 and TRBJ2-1; a weak D match, TRBD1 (6 bases). The CDR3 is 14 amino acids. Germline CDR1 and CDR2: SGHTA and FQGNSA. V lost 7 bases and J 1 base, leaving 11 bases between the germline ends. CDR3 loop: CASKPGTSYNEQFF. The CDR3 DNA follows: TGTGCCAGCAAACCCGGGACATCCTACAATGAGCAGTTCTTC.

The chain employs TRBV5-1 and TRBJ2-5, with D perhaps being TRBD1 or TRBD2 (5 bases each). Germline V gives CDR1 SGHRS, CDR2 YFSETQ. Trimming took off 4 bases at V and 2 bases at J, with 15 bases between the two ends. The CDR3 contains 15 residues. CDR3 coding DNA: TGCGCCAGCAGCATAGGGAGAGGGGTTCAAGAGACCCAGTACTTC. Translating it yields CASSIGRGVQETQYF.

The chain is built from TRBV5-1 and TRBJ1-2; no definite D call. Trimming took off 0 bases at V and 4 bases at J, with 19 bases between the two ends. The CDR3 sequence is 17 residues long. CDR1 and CDR2 (germline): SGHRS, YFSETQ. The CDR3 is CASSLGGEYSRLYGYTF. CDR3 bases: TGCGCCAGCAGCTTGGGTGGGGAATACAGTCGTCTCTATGGCTACACCTTC.

Of note for this clonotype: This sequence may be a read error, since a much larger clone differs from it by one base. The chain is built from TRBV20-1 and TRBJ1-2, with TRBD1 as a possible D gene (5 bases). This CDR3 is 15 amino acids long. V was clipped by 6 bases and J by 2 bases, with 19 bases between them. The germline gives CDR1 DFQATT, CDR2 SNEGSKA (reference sequence). The CDR3 protein is CSARERDLSNYGYTF. Written as DNA, the CDR3 is TGCAGTGCCCGCGAAAGGGACCTTTCCAACTATGGCTACACCTTC.

The gene calls are TRBV5-1 and TRBJ2-7; 8 bases are a match to TRBD2. Germline V gene data show CDR1 as SGHRS and CDR2 as YFSETQ. Unmatched junction bases numbered 6, after V lost 1 base and J lost 6 bases. CDR3 length: 14 amino acids. CDR3 sequence reads: CASSLTGGEGEQYV. The CDR3 nucleotides are TGCGCCAGCAGCTTGACCGGGGGGGAAGGCGAGCAGTACGTC.